This entry lists 17 T cell receptor delta chains sequenced from one sample in a study of gamma-delta T cells after stem cell transplantation (dated by TCRdb to the mid-2010s). Libraries were made using RT-PCR. The sequencer listed for this sample is Illumina MiSeq. TCRdb reanalyzed the public reads with the CATT caller, and identical DNA sequences were merged afterwards. Present in this sample are 1,900 or so delta-chain clones, approximately 20% of which were seen just once. Under 40% of the sample goes to the ten largest clones. Input material: gamma-delta T cells. These receptors originate from a human donor. It is not recorded whose cells these are; they may come from a transplant donor.

Only a few counts were recorded for this clone. The protein TCRdb lists belongs to a much larger clone and differs from this DNA's translation at residue 3, which points to a read error; the protein shown is made from the DNA. This chain uses TRDV2 with TRDJ1, with 9 nucleotides matching TRDD3. Germline V gene sequence: CDR1 GEAIGNYY, CDR2 EKD. This CDR3 is built from 14 residues. This chain's CDR3 is CARDRMGDKTKLIF. In DNA form, the CDR3 reads TGTGCCCGTGATCGCATGGGGGATAAGACAAAACTCATCTTT.

A remark on this clone: A read error may account for a junction end that differs from germline. The chain combines TRDV2 with TRDJ1; TRDD3 matches at 9 bases. The CDR3 consists of 16 residues. Germline V CDR1 and CDR2: GEAIGNYY, EKD. This CDR3 is CASDTVQTGGQGRLIF. For the CDR3, the DNA is TGTGCCTCTGACACCGTTCAGACTGGGGGACAAGGGAGACTCATCTTT.

This clone qualifies as medium-sized (0.01 to 0.1%). J is TRDJ1 and V is TRDV2, with 10 bases lining up with TRDD3. The junction had 8 bases not matched to a gene; V was cut back by 3 bases and J by 2 bases. The CDR3 has 16 residues. The germline gives CDR1 GEAIGNYY, CDR2 EKD. CDR3 in DNA: TGTGCCTGTGACGTACTGGGGGATCCGGGGACCGATAAACTCATCTTT. Its translation: CACDVLGDPGTDKLIF.

Of note for this clone: This DNA translates differently at residue 15 from the TCRdb protein, which is that of a much larger clone; a read error is likely, and the protein shown is the DNA's own translation. The chain uses TRDV2 and TRDJ1; the match to TRDD3 covers 9 bases. The CDR3 totals 19 residues. The ends lost 0 bases at V and 7 bases at J; junction bases unmatched: 20. Germline V CDR1 and CDR2: GEAIGNYY, EKD. CDR3: CACDTVGLGDPSATRKLIF. As DNA, the CDR3 is TGTGCCTGTGACACCGTTGGACTGGGGGACCCATCCGCAACCCGTAAACTCATCTTT.

Sample share makes this clone large (0.1 to 1%). Other DNA sequences within the sample encode an identical CDR3. Here the CDR3 DNA reads TGTGCCTGTGACACGCTTGGTACTGGGGGATACGAAGTCACCGATAAACTCATCTTT. Protein sequence: CACDTLGTGGYEVTDKLIF. V is TRDV2 and J is TRDJ1; 13 bases align to TRDD3. This CDR3 is 19 amino acids long. CDR1 and CDR2 (germline): GEAIGNYY, EKD. V lost 1 base, J lost 1 base, and 11 bases stayed unmatched.

The chain carries TRDV2 and TRDJ1; 8 nucleotides match TRDD3. This CDR3 is built from 19 residues. V dropped 3 bases and J dropped 1; count of bases not matched to a gene: 18. CDR1 and CDR2 from the germline V gene are GEAIGNYY and EKD. DNA of the CDR3: TGTGCCTGTGACTTGATGTCGGCGGGGCTGGGGGAGAGCACCGATAAACTCATCTTT. This encodes CACDLMSAGLGESTDKLIF.

Points on this clone: Mismatch with germline at one junction end may stem from a read error. The rearrangement joins TRDV2 to TRDJ1, with 12 bases lining up with TRDD3. The V gene's germline CDR1 is GEAIGNYY and CDR2 EKD. The CDR3 length is 22 residues. The CDR3 region has the DNA TGTGCCTGTGACACCCTAAGGCCTTCCCTTACTGGGGGATACTCGGCAGCCGATAAAATCATCTTT. This encodes CACDTLRPSLTGGYSAADKIIF.

This clone is large (0.1 to 1%). The chain recombines TRDV2 with TRDJ1, with TRDD2 matching 8 bases. V dropped 3 bases and J dropped 0; count of bases not matched to a gene: 8. Germline lookup yields CDR1 GEAIGNYY and CDR2 EKD. This CDR3 contains 16 residues. The CDR3 DNA reads as TGTGCCTGTGACCCACTTCCTACGGGGTACACCGATAAACTCATCTTT. It codes for CACDPLPTGYTDKLIF.

This chain joins TRDV2 and TRDJ1; 11 nucleotides agree with TRDD3. The CDR3 runs 18 residues. The V gene's germline CDR1 is GEAIGNYY and CDR2 EKD. V shed 4 bases and J 0 bases; nucleotides not matched to a gene: 12. The CDR3 sequence: CACEQLGDRRGNTDKLIF. Here the CDR3 DNA reads TGTGCCTGTGAACAACTGGGGGATAGAAGGGGGAACACCGATAAACTCATCTTT.

With regard to this clone: Being one base from a much bigger clone, this may be a read error. Within the sample, other DNA sequences also encode this same CDR3. The chain couples TRDV2 to TRDJ3; tentative D call: TRDD1 (5 bases). Deletions cut 2 bases from V and 0 bases from J, with 19 bases between. Per the germline V gene, CDR1 is GEAIGNYY and CDR2 is EKD. The CDR3 is 20 amino acids. DNA for the CDR3: TGTGCCTGTGACAGAATAGATCCTCCATCCGGCTCCTGGGACACCCGACAGATGTTTTTC. It encodes CACDRIDPPSGSWDTRQMFF.

As to this clone: A read error likely explains this, since a far larger clone differs by one base. DNA for the CDR3: TGTGCCTGTGACACCGTTTCGGGACGGGTCGACCCTGTCGTTCGGGACACCCGACAGATGTTTTTC. Translation gives CACDTVSGRVDPVVRDTRQMFF. The V call is TRDV2, the J call TRDJ3; D remains unclear. The germline V gene encodes CDR1 GEAIGNYY and CDR2 EKD. This CDR3 has 22 amino acids. V lost 0 bases, J lost 5 bases, and 28 bases lay in between.

By sample fraction, this clone is large. The chain has TRDV2 and TRDJ1; 11 nucleotides line up with TRDD3. Per germline, CDR1 GEAIGNYY and CDR2 EKD. This CDR3 is built from 14 residues. V shed 1 base, J shed 4 bases, and the junction held 1 base outside the gene matches. This chain's CDR3 is CACDTGGYGDKLIF. Here the CDR3 DNA reads TGTGCCTGTGACACTGGGGGATACGGCGATAAACTCATCTTT.

This clone was counted only a few times. The likely explanation is a read error, given a far larger clone one base away. The V call is TRDV2, the J call TRDJ1; TRDD3 matches 7 bases. Trimming at V came to 2 bases and at J to 3 bases, leaving 29 bases not matched to a gene. CDR1 GEAIGNYY and CDR2 EKD come from the germline V gene. This CDR3 region has 22 residues. The CDR3 is CACDRVRTDWGLGGRYADKLIF. CDR3 DNA: TGTGCCTGTGACAGGGTGAGGACGGACTGGGGATTAGGAGGTCGGTACGCCGATAAACTCATCTTT.

As concerns this clone: Translating this DNA gives a protein that differs at residue 10 from the TCRdb one, which belongs to a much larger clone; a read error is likely, and the protein shown is this translation. The rearrangement joins TRDV2 to TRDJ1; D is perhaps TRDD3 (6 bases). Germline V gene data show CDR1 as GEAIGNYY and CDR2 as EKD. Trimming left V 1 base short and J 4 bases short, with 27 bases between. The CDR3 runs 19 residues. The CDR3, as DNA: TGTGCCTGTGACACGGCGGGCTTTCCTCCTGGGGCTTATGGCGATAAACTCATCTTT. It translates to CACDTAGFPPGAYGDKLIF.

About this clone itself: A far larger clone is only one base removed, so a read error is likely. V gene TRDV2 combines with J gene TRDJ1; TRDD3 matches at 9 bases. The CDR3 totals 21 residues. V gave up 5 bases and J gave up 0 bases; unmatched junction bases: 24. Germline V CDR1 and CDR2: GEAIGNYY, EKD. The CDR3 nucleotides are TGTGCCTGTGGCCCCGTCGGGCCCGGTCGTACTGGGGGACCCTACACCGATAAACTCATCTTT. Translating it yields CACGPVGPGRTGGPYTDKLIF.

This clone is termed large. The junction departs from the called germline gene at one end, perhaps through a read error. The chain employs TRDV2 and TRDJ1; 11 positions agree with TRDD3. Germline assignment: CDR1 GEAIGNYY and CDR2 EKD. This CDR3 contains 19 residues. The CDR3 nucleotides read TGTGCCTGTGACCTAGTAGGTGGGGGATACGCGGGACGCACCGGTAAACTCATCTTT. This translates into CACDLVGGGYAGRTGKLIF.

Points on this clone: This clone may be a read error of a much larger clone one base away. This sequence joins TRDV2 and TRDJ1; 11 bases match TRDD3. This CDR3 contains 22 residues. V shed 0 bases, J shed 1 base, and the junction held 21 bases outside the gene matches. Per the germline V gene, CDR1 is GEAIGNYY and CDR2 is EKD. The CDR3 region has the DNA TGTGCCTGTGACACCGTTAAATTTGGGGGATACGCAAGGCAATCGGGCACCGATAAACTCATCTTT. It specifies CACDTVKFGGYARQSGTDKLIF.